This is a list of T cell receptor beta chains from one sample in a study of cytomegalovirus exposure and HLA in healthy donors. Generated by immunoSEQ multiplex PCR, the TCRdb table keeps only in-frame clones and is missing some. The repertoire has a few hundred thousand clones, 70% to 85% of them found once; the top ten carry about 0.2%. Material: PBMCs. All receptors derive from a girl aged 2 to 10 in good health and CMV-seronegative. Each CDR3 is given with its conserved first and last residue. The order of the fields is clone size, V gene, D gene, J gene, CDR3 DNA, CDR3 protein. A D gene is named only where the DNA matches it firmly. Some rows have no size entry. The others give once, few or many, or a class for an expanded clone.

-,TRBV5-6,TRBD1,TRBJ1-2,TGTGCCAGCAGCAGGACAGGTGACTATGGCTACACCTTC,CASSRTGDYGYTF
once,TRBV18,TRBD1,TRBJ1-5,TGTGCCAGCTCCCTGGTTGGGGACAGGGTCGATCAGCCCCAGCATTTT,CASSLVGDRVDQPQHF
-,TRBV6-1,-,TRBJ2-1,TGTGCCAGCAGCGTGGACTGGCCCCCCTACAATGAGCAGTTCTTC,CASSVDWPPYNEQFF
-,TRBV6-1,TRBD1,TRBJ2-3,TGTGCCAGCAGTGACCGGGACAGATTCACAGATACGCAGTATTTT,CASSDRDRFTDTQYF
-,TRBV7-6,TRBD1,TRBJ1-1,TGTGCCAGCAGCCCTAGCGGACAGGGGGGCACTGAAGCTTTCTTT,CASSPSGQGGTEAFF
once,TRBV9,TRBD2,TRBJ2-3,TGTGCCAGCAGCCCCGGACTAGCTTTAACAGATACGCAGTATTTT,CASSPGLALTDTQYF
once,TRBV7-6,TRBD1,TRBJ2-3,TGTGCCAGCAGCGACAGGGATACAGATACGCAGTATTTT,CASSDRDTDTQYF
-,TRBV5-1,-,TRBJ2-7,TGCGCCAGCAGCTTGTACCGGCAGGGCTACGAGCAGTACTTC,CASSLYRQGYEQYF
-,TRBV10-3,-,TRBJ1-1,TGTGCCATCAGTGCGGACACTGAAGCTTTCTTT,CAISADTEAFF
-,TRBV19,-,TRBJ1-2,TGTGCCAGTAGTTACGGGGATAGCTATGGCTACACCTTC,CASSYGDSYGYTF
-,TRBV11-1,TRBD2,TRBJ2-3,TGTGCCAGCAGCCGCCCGGCGGGGGGGCGTCCAGATACGCAGTATTTT,CASSRPAGGRPDTQYF
-,TRBV28,TRBD1,TRBJ2-7,TGTGCCAGCAGTTTTCGGGGACAGGGGGTGGTCGAGCAGTACTTC,CASSFRGQGVVEQYF
-,TRBV6-5,TRBD1,TRBJ1-2,TGTGCCAGCAGTTACAGCGACAGGGCTGATGGCTACACCTTC,CASSYSDRADGYTF
-,TRBV7-9,-,TRBJ1-2,TGTGCCAGCACGCAGGGGCAGAACTATGGCTACACCTTC,CASTQGQNYGYTF
-,TRBV29-1,-,TRBJ1-4,TGCAGCGCCTCGGACAGAGCGAATGAAAAACTGTTTTTT,CSASDRANEKLFF
-,TRBV9,TRBD2,TRBJ2-3,TGTGCCAGCAGCGTAGTAGCGGGGGGCACAGATACGCAGTATTTT,CASSVVAGGTDTQYF
-,TRBV2,TRBD2,TRBJ2-7,TGTGCCAGCAGTGTTTCAGGACTAGCGGGAGAGCAGTACTTC,CASSVSGLAGEQYF
once,TRBV5-1,-,TRBJ1-2,TGCGCCAGCAGCTTGGATGGACGGGAGGGCTACACCTTC,CASSLDGREGYTF